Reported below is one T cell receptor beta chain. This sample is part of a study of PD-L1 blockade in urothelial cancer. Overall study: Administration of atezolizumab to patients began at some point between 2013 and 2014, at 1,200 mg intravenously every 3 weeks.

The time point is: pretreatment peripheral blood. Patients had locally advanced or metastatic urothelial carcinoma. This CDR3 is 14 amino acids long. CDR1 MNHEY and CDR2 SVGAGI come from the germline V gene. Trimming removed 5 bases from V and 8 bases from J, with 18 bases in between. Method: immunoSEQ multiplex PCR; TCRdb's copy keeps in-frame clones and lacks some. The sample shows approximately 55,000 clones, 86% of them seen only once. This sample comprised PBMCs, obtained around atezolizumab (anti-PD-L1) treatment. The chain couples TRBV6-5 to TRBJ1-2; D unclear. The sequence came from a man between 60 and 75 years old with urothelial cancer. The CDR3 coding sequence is TGTGCCAGCAGTCGTACACCTTGGGAGTCCGGCTACACCTTC. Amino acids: CASSRTPWESGYTF.